One sample yielded the 30 T cell receptor beta chains listed below, sequenced in a study of blood T cell repertoires in COVID-19. Data came from immunoSEQ multiplex PCR; TCRdb stores just in-frame clones and leaves some out. The table includes about 140,000 clones, 80% to 85% detected once. Sample: peripheral blood. The origin of the receptors is a human donor in a cohort sampled during active COVID-19.

This clone has only a few counts. This chain connects TRBV18 to TRBJ2-2; D unclear. Germline loops: CDR1 KGHSH, CDR2 LQKENI. V was clipped by 3 bases and J by 3 bases, with 5 bases between them. CDR3 length equals 13 residues. The CDR3 sequence: CASSPSYTGELFF. CDR3 sequence (DNA): TGTGCCAGCTCACCCTCCTACACCGGGGAGCTGTTTTTT.

The rearrangement uses TRBV6-1 and TRBJ2-6; no reliable D call. The V gene lost 2 bases and the J gene lost 4 bases, with 12 bases spanning the gap. The CDR3 has 16 residues. Germline V gene lookup returns CDR1 MNHNS and CDR2 SASEGT. The CDR3 region is CASSEQDQAGANVLTF. Written as DNA, the CDR3 is TGTGCCAGCAGTGAACAGGATCAGGCAGGGGCCAACGTCCTGACTTTC.

The V call is TRBV2, the J call TRBJ1-5; 7 bases are shared with TRBD1. Trimming cost V 3 bases and J 2 bases; bases outside gene matches: 13. This CDR3 has 18 amino acids. The germline V gene has CDR1 SNHLY and CDR2 FYNNEI. CDR3 region: CASSEEKGAPGGNQPQHF. Here the CDR3 DNA reads TGTGCCAGCAGTGAGGAAAAGGGGGCTCCAGGAGGCAATCAGCCCCAGCATTTT.

This chain joins TRBV6-1 and TRBJ2-7; 8 nucleotides align to TRBD2. The CDR3 is made up of 17 amino acids. Germline V gene sequence: CDR1 MNHNS, CDR2 SASEGT. Trimming took 3 bases from V and 2 from J; bases not matched to a gene: 12. CDR3 residues: CASSDQNRGGKAYEQYF. The CDR3 bases are TGTGCCAGCAGTGATCAGAACCGGGGGGGCAAAGCCTACGAGCAGTACTTC.

Of note for this clone: Other DNA sequences in the same sample also yield this CDR3. This chain connects TRBV10-2 to TRBJ1-5; D remains ambiguous. Germline-derived CDR1 and CDR2 are WSHSY and SAAADI. Trimming left V 0 bases short and J 3 bases short, with 6 bases between. This CDR3 has 14 residues. CDR3 nucleotide sequence: TGCGCCAGCAGTGAGTCCGGAGTCAATCAGCCCCAGCATTTT. Its protein product is CASSESGVNQPQHF.

The V call is TRBV28, the J call TRBJ1-5; the D gene is possibly TRBD1 (6 bases). The CDR3 length is 12 residues. Between the trimmed V and J ends, which lost 7 bases and 7 bases, there was a span of 11 bases. In germline, CDR1 is MDHEN, CDR2 SYDVKM. CDR3 sequence: CASNQGSQPQHF. CDR3 bases: TGTGCCAGCAATCAGGGGTCCCAGCCCCAGCATTTT.

Here the CDR3 DNA reads TGTGCCAGCAGCAATGGAATCGAGGCCCAGTACTTC. Translated: CASSNGIEAQYF. This chain uses TRBV11-3 with TRBJ2-5; D call uncertain. Germline CDR1 and CDR2: SGHNT and YENEEA. The length of the CDR3 is 12 residues. V was shortened by 5 bases and J by 9 bases, with 13 bases between the two germline ends.

The V and J genes are TRBV6-4 and TRBJ1-1; D is ambiguous. Germline V gene data show CDR1 as MRHNA and CDR2 as SNTAGT. Trimming took off 5 bases at V and 3 bases at J, with 13 bases between the two ends. The CDR3 sequence is 14 residues long. DNA for the CDR3: TGTGCCAGCAGTAGATTGACCGAGGACACTGAAGCTTTCTTT. It codes for CASSRLTEDTEAFF.

This sequence joins TRBV6-4 and TRBJ1-4; 12 bases fit TRBD1. Germline V CDR1 and CDR2: MRHNA, SNTAGT. V was clipped by 5 bases and J by 3 bases; unmatched bases: 7. The length of the CDR3 is 17 residues. Here the CDR3 reads CASSHLGQGAPNEKLFF. DNA of the CDR3: TGTGCCAGCAGTCACCTGGGACAGGGGGCTCCTAATGAAAAACTGTTTTTT.

The gene calls are TRBV11-2 and TRBJ1-1, with TRBD1 identical over 11 bases. Germline CDR1 reads SGHAT; CDR2 reads FQNNGV. Germline trimming cut 5 bases from V and 4 bases from J; bases unmatched to any gene: 9. CDR3 length: 16 residues. CDR3 sequence (DNA): TGTGCCAGCAGCAAAGCGGGACAGGGGGGTTCCACTGAAGCTTTCTTT. This codes for CASSKAGQGGSTEAFF.

This sequence joins TRBV5-1 and TRBJ2-3; 9 bases map to TRBD2. Germline CDR1 SGHRS, CDR2 YFSETQ. The CDR3 loop spans 19 amino acids. V shed 2 bases, J shed 4 bases, and the junction held 17 bases outside the gene matches. CDR3 bases: TGCGCCAGCAGCTTCTTCCCTAATTCAGCGGGGGGCCGCGCAGATACGCAGTATTTT. Translation: CASSFFPNSAGGRADTQYF.

This rearrangement joins TRBV28 to TRBJ2-2; 7 bases are a match to TRBD1. The germline gives CDR1 MDHEN, CDR2 SYDVKM. J gave up 1 base and V 5 bases, and 7 bases lay outside the gene matches. The CDR3 is made up of 16 amino acids. This chain's CDR3 is CASSPLGQKNTGELFF. The CDR3, as DNA: TGTGCCAGCAGTCCATTGGGACAGAAGAACACCGGGGAGCTGTTTTTT.

The gene calls are TRBV25-1 and TRBJ1-1, with D tentatively TRBD1 (6 bases). The V end was cut by 2 bases, the J end by 3 bases, with 13 bases between. This CDR3 spans 15 amino acids. CDR1 and CDR2 (germline): MGHDK, SYGVNS. This chain's CDR3 is CASSEIDRSDTEAFF. CDR3 bases: TGTGCCAGCAGTGAAATTGACAGGAGCGACACTGAAGCTTTCTTT.

The J gene is TRBJ2-3, the V gene TRBV4-2; 10 positions match TRBD2. The germline CDR1 and CDR2 sequences are LGHNA and YNFKEQ. This CDR3 has 17 amino acids. Unmatched junction bases numbered 8, after V lost 0 bases and J lost 5 bases. Written as DNA, the CDR3 is TGTGCCAGCAGCCAAGATGGGAGCGGGGGGGCCTTAGATACGCAGTATTTT. Translation gives CASSQDGSGGALDTQYF.

This rearrangement joins TRBV15 to TRBJ1-2; 7 bases agree with TRBD1. The CDR3 runs 15 residues. Per the germline V gene, CDR1 is LNHNV and CDR2 is YYDKDF (reference sequence). The junction had 5 bases not matched to a gene; V was cut back by 0 bases and J by 4 bases. The DNA for the CDR3 is TGTGCCACCAGCAGAGATGGACAGGCACTCTATGGCTACACCTTC. As protein: CATSRDGQALYGYTF.

The chain couples TRBV6-5 to TRBJ1-6, with TRBD1 identical over 9 bases. The CDR3 sequence is 15 residues long. Looked up from germline, CDR1 is MNHEY and CDR2 is SVGAGI. Trimming cost V 5 bases and J 5 bases; bases outside gene matches: 4. The CDR3 spells CASSPRDRDNSPLHF. The CDR3 DNA is TGTGCCAGCAGTCCCCGGGACAGGGATAATTCACCCCTCCACTTT.

The V call is TRBV2, the J call TRBJ2-3; 7 positions match TRBD1. This CDR3 is built from 15 residues. Trimming cost V 6 bases and J 1 base; bases outside gene matches: 7. Germline V lookup: CDR1 SNHLY, CDR2 FYNNEI. DNA of the CDR3: TGTGCCAGCAGGGTGACAGGGATGGGCACAGATACGCAGTATTTT. Translating gives CASRVTGMGTDTQYF.

Concerning this clone itself: The sample contains more than one DNA sequence encoding this CDR3. The chain carries TRBV6-5 and TRBJ2-7; 10 nucleotides agree with TRBD1. In germline, CDR1 is MNHEY, CDR2 SVGAGI. The CDR3 runs to 14 residues. V gave up 5 bases and J gave up 3 bases; unmatched junction bases: 4. The CDR3 DNA sequence: TGTGCCAGCAGTCTAGGACAGGGGGTCTACGAGCAGTACTTC. Translating gives CASSLGQGVYEQYF.

The chain has TRBV11-2 and TRBJ1-6; TRBD1 is a possible D gene (6 bases). CDR3 length: 18 amino acids. The V end was cut by 7 bases, the J end by 0 bases, with 19 bases between. CDR1 and CDR2 from the germline V gene are SGHAT and FQNNGV. Here the CDR3 reads CASTLGRGGSSYNSPLHF. The CDR3 DNA is TGTGCCAGCACCCTAGGGAGGGGGGGAAGCTCCTATAATTCACCCCTCCACTTT.

The chain couples TRBV27 to TRBJ1-2, with 8 nucleotides matching TRBD1. The CDR3 runs 15 residues. V shed 4 bases, J shed 5 bases, and the junction held 9 bases outside the gene matches. In germline, CDR1 is MNHEY, CDR2 SMNVEV (reference sequence). The CDR3 sequence: CASSSSDRALYGYTF. CDR3 sequence (DNA): TGTGCCAGCAGTTCATCGGACAGGGCCTTGTATGGCTACACCTTC.

Concerning this clone: This same CDR3 is encoded by further DNA sequences in the sample. The rearrangement joins TRBV5-1 to TRBJ2-5; 15 bases agree with TRBD2. The CDR3 spans 16 residues. Germline loops: CDR1 SGHRS, CDR2 YFSETQ. V dropped 4 bases and J dropped 2; count of bases not matched to a gene: 3. The CDR3 spells CASSKGLAGGQETQYF. The CDR3 DNA reads TGCGCCAGCAGCAAGGGACTAGCGGGGGGACAAGAGACCCAGTACTTC.

Note on this clone: This specimen includes other DNA sequences encoding the same CDR3. The chain uses TRBV5-1 and TRBJ2-1; the D is unclear. The germline V gene has CDR1 SGHRS and CDR2 YFSETQ. V shed 4 bases and J shed 8 bases, with 7 bases lying between them. There are 11 residues in the CDR3. The CDR3: CASSLLDEQFF. The CDR3 coding sequence is TGCGCCAGCAGCCTCCTTGATGAGCAGTTCTTC. The full variable domain, completed using reference TRBV5-1 and TRBJ2-1, is KAGVTQTPRYLIKTRGQQVTLSCSPISGHRSVSWYQQTPGQGLQFLFEYFSETQRNKGNFPGRFSGRQFSNSRSEMNVSTLELGDSALYLCASSLLDEQFFGPGTRLTVL.

The V call is TRBV7-6, the J call TRBJ2-5; a weak D match, TRBD1 (5 bases). Between the trimmed V and J ends, which lost 4 bases and 5 bases, there was a span of 17 bases. The CDR3 is 15 amino acids. CDR1 and CDR2 (germline): SGHVS, FNYEAQ. CDR3 nucleotide sequence: TGTGCCAGCAGCTCGCCAGGGCAAAAAAGGGAGACCCAGTACTTC. This encodes CASSSPGQKRETQYF.

V gene TRBV19 combines with J gene TRBJ2-3, with unresolved D. Per the germline V gene, CDR1 is LNHDA and CDR2 is SQIVND (reference sequence). Trimming removed 1 base at V and 2 bases at J, with 10 bases between. The CDR3 covers 15 residues. As DNA, the CDR3 is TGTGCCAGTAGTATAGCCTCTACCACCACAGATACGCAGTATTTT. Its translation is CASSIASTTTDTQYF.

This clone was observed a few times. This chain joins TRBV4-2 and TRBJ2-7; the D gene is possibly TRBD2 (5 bases). CDR1 LGHNA and CDR2 YNFKEQ come from the germline V gene. The length of the CDR3 is 13 residues. Trimming pared 4 bases from V and 2 bases from J, leaving 9 bases between. CDR3 in amino acids: CASSREGPYEQYF. CDR3 bases: TGTGCCAGCAGCCGCGAGGGCCCCTACGAGCAGTACTTC.

V gene TRBV11-2 combines with J gene TRBJ2-7; weak D call: TRBD1 (6 bases). Germline V gene data show CDR1 as SGHAT and CDR2 as FQNNGV. The CDR3 totals 14 residues. Trimming pared 0 bases from V and 5 bases from J, leaving 11 bases between. The CDR3 DNA is TGTGCCAGCAGCTTAGAGGCAGGGGTCCACGAGCAGTACTTC. It encodes CASSLEAGVHEQYF.

The chain links TRBV28 to TRBJ1-1; no clear D. Trimming removed 5 bases at V and 1 base at J, with 8 bases between. This CDR3 is built from 13 residues. Germline loops: CDR1 MDHEN, CDR2 SYDVKM. This chain's CDR3 is CASSQPGNTEAFF. CDR3 sequence (DNA): TGTGCCAGCAGTCAACCGGGGAACACTGAAGCTTTCTTT.

This clone occurred many times. The chain combines TRBV12-3 or TRBV12-4 with TRBJ1-1; 7 nucleotides match TRBD1. The CDR3 is 12 amino acids. The trim removed 8 bases at V and 8 bases at J, leaving 8 bases unmatched. CDR3 residues: CASGRDSGEAFF. The DNA for the CDR3 is TGTGCCAGCGGAAGGGACAGCGGAGAAGCTTTCTTT.

The genes are TRBV15 and TRBJ2-2; tentative D call: TRBD2 (6 bases). CDR1 LNHNV and CDR2 YYDKDF come from the germline V gene (reference sequence). V lost 4 bases and J 0 bases, leaving 21 bases between the germline ends. The CDR3 is 19 amino acids. The CDR3 here is CATSTAGGGLPTNTGELFF. The CDR3 DNA reads as TGTGCCACCAGCACAGCCGGTGGGGGACTCCCGACGAACACCGGGGAGCTGTTTTTT.

This sequence joins TRBV27 and TRBJ2-7; 7 positions match TRBD1. V was clipped by 5 bases and J by 6 bases; unmatched bases: 4. This CDR3 spans 12 amino acids. The germline gives CDR1 MNHEY, CDR2 SMNVEV (reference sequence). The CDR3 loop reads CASSMTGREQYF. Here the CDR3 DNA reads TGTGCCAGCAGTATGACAGGGCGCGAGCAGTACTTC.